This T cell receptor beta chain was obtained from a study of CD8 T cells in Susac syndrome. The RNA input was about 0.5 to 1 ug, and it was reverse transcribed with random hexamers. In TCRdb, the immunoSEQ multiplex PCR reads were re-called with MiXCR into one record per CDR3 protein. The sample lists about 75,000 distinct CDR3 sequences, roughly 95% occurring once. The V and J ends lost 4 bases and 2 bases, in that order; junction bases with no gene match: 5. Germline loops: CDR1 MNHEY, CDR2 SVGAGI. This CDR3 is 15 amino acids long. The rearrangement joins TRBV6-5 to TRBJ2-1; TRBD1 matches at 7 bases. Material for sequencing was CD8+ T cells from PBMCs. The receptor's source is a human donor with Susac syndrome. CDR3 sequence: CASSFGQDTYNEQFF. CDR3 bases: TGTGCCAGCAGTTTCGGACAGGACACCTACAATGAGCAGTTCTTC.